Below are 15 T cell receptor beta chains sequenced from a single sample in a study of T-cell reconstitution after alpha-beta-depleted transplantation in children. Using unique molecular identifiers, the investigators prepared the TCRbeta library. Via MiXCR, TCRdb re-called the PCR reads, giving one row per CDR3 protein. The repertoire holds fewer than 350,000 distinct CDR3 sequences, with roughly a tenth as singletons. The source was PBMCs, collected before TCRalphabeta/CD19-depleted stem cell transplant. These receptors were obtained from a boy under three years old with acute myeloid leukemia, due to receive a stem cell transplant.

This clonotype occurred a few times. J is TRBJ2-1 and V is TRBV6-2 or TRBV6-3; D is possibly TRBD1 or TRBD2 (5 bases each). The germline V gene has CDR1 MNHEY and CDR2 SVGEGT. V lost 8 bases and J lost 5, with 16 bases in between. The length of the CDR3 is 14 residues. For the CDR3, the DNA is TGTGCCAGCCTTAAGTTTAGGGGAGACAATGAGCAGTTCTTC. This gives the protein CASLKFRGDNEQFF.

There are many counts of this clonotype. The J gene is TRBJ2-3, the V gene TRBV5-1; 8 nucleotides agree with TRBD2. Per the germline V gene, CDR1 is SGHRS and CDR2 is YFSETQ. This CDR3 has 16 amino acids. V was pared by 1 base and J by 4 bases, with 8 bases of the junction left unmatched. This CDR3 reads CASSLSVGGASDTQYF. The CDR3 DNA is TGCGCCAGCAGCTTGTCTGTCGGGGGGGCCTCAGATACGCAGTATTTT.

The V call is TRBV29-1, the J call TRBJ2-2; D may be TRBD1 (7 bases). Germline CDR1 is SQVTM and CDR2 is ANQGSEA. The length of the CDR3 is 15 residues. With 7 bases removed from V and 6 bases from J, the gap between germline ends came to 21 bases. In DNA form, the CDR3 reads TGCAGCGCACAGCGACAGGGAGGTCGTCCCGGGGAGCTGTTTTTT. Its translation: CSAQRQGGRPGELFF.

The chain employs TRBV7-9 and TRBJ2-5; 13 bases line up with TRBD2. CDR1 is SEHNR and CDR2 is FQNEAQ in the germline V gene (reference sequence). There are 16 residues in the CDR3. V lost 5 bases, J lost 5 bases, and 8 bases stayed unmatched. The CDR3 DNA sequence: TGTGCCAGCAGCCACCGGACTAGCGGGAGTTTGGAGACCCAGTACTTC. Protein product: CASSHRTSGSLETQYF.

This clonotype was observed at least ten times. V usage is TRBV12-5 and J usage is TRBJ2-1; D possibly corresponds to TRBD2 (5 bases). The germline V and J ends were trimmed by 0 bases and 2 bases, with 11 bases remaining between them. Germline loops: CDR1 LGHNT, CDR2 FRNRAP. CDR3 length: 16 residues. The CDR3 region is CASGLVLEGAYNEQFF. The CDR3 nucleotides are TGTGCTAGTGGTTTGGTACTAGAGGGAGCCTACAATGAGCAGTTCTTC.

There are many counts of this clonotype. The chain carries TRBV6-4 and TRBJ2-7; 8 bases fit TRBD2. Losses at the gene ends were 0 bases for V and 4 bases for J; bases not matched to a gene: 26. The CDR3 consists of 22 residues. Germline V gene sequence: CDR1 MRHNA, CDR2 SNTAGT. For the CDR3, the DNA is TGTGCCAGCAGTGACTCGACGATGCTCAGACCCTCTACAGCGGGAGATAGGTACGAGCAGTACTTC. This encodes CASSDSTMLRPSTAGDRYEQYF.

This clonotype appeared many times. The V and J genes are TRBV14 and TRBJ2-7, with D hard to call. V was trimmed by 1 base and J by 3 bases, leaving 16 bases between them. The germline CDR1 and CDR2 sequences are SGHDN and FVKESK. The CDR3 contains 16 residues. The CDR3 DNA follows: TGTGCCAGCAGCCAAGGGGATCGGTCCCCCAGCTACGAGCAGTACTTC. Protein: CASSQGDRSPSYEQYF.

This clonotype has a count of ten or more. The chain has TRBV5-5 and TRBJ2-3; TRBD2 aligns across 7 bases. Germline V gene data show CDR1 as SGHKS and CDR2 as YYEKEE (reference sequence). The CDR3 is made up of 14 amino acids. With 4 bases clipped from V and 6 bases from J, the junction kept 8 bases outside the gene matches. The CDR3 is CASSPGLGMDTQYF. The CDR3 DNA reads as TGTGCCAGCAGCCCCGGACTAGGTATGGATACGCAGTATTTT.

In this sample, this clonotype turned up a few times. The chain joins TRBV24-1 to TRBJ2-5; 10 bases are shared with TRBD2. This CDR3 has 15 amino acids. Per germline, CDR1 KGHDR and CDR2 SFDVKD. J was trimmed by 5 bases and V by 5 bases; bases with no gene match: 7. The CDR3 sequence is CATSAILAGVETQYF. CDR3 DNA: TGTGCCACCAGTGCCATCCTAGCGGGGGTTGAGACCCAGTACTTC.

This clonotype was seen at least ten times. V usage is TRBV7-2 and J usage is TRBJ2-5, with a weak D call TRBD2 (5 bases). Germline-derived CDR1 and CDR2 are SGHTA and FQGNSA. Trimming removed 6 bases from V and 1 base from J, with 9 bases in between. This CDR3 is built from 13 residues. The DNA for the CDR3 is TGTGCCAGCAGACCTCGGGGCCAAGAGACCCAGTACTTC. Amino acids: CASRPRGQETQYF.

This clonotype showed up just a few times. The chain links TRBV19 to TRBJ2-1; 12 bases are a match to TRBD2. J was trimmed by 4 bases and V by 3 bases; bases with no gene match: 7. CDR1 is LNHDA, CDR2 SQIVND, per germline (reference sequence). The CDR3 is 17 residues long. The CDR3 loop reads CASSIGLAGIFYNEQFF. CDR3 sequence (DNA): TGTGCCAGTAGTATTGGACTAGCGGGGATTTTTTACAATGAGCAGTTCTTC.

In its sample, this clonotype was seen a few times. The J gene is TRBJ2-7, the V gene TRBV10-3, with 9 bases matching TRBD1. The CDR3 loop spans 13 amino acids. The V segment lost 5 bases and the J segment 5 bases; nucleotides outside the gene matches: 4. Germline V CDR1 and CDR2: ENHRY, SYGVKD. The CDR3: CAISKGDRDEQYF. The CDR3 nucleotides are TGTGCCATCAGTAAGGGGGACAGGGACGAGCAGTACTTC.

This clonotype was seen at least ten times. J is TRBJ2-1 and V is TRBV7-2, with 9 bases aligning to TRBD2. The germline V gene has CDR1 SGHTA and CDR2 FQGNSA. The CDR3 has 16 amino acids. With V trimmed by 5 bases and J by 6 bases, 11 bases remained unmatched. The CDR3 DNA is TGTGCCAGCAGCCCACGGGAAGCGGGGGGCGGCAATGAGCAGTTCTTC. It translates to CASSPREAGGGNEQFF.

A few counts support this clonotype. This sequence joins TRBV19 and TRBJ1-2; 9 nucleotides agree with TRBD1. The CDR3 loop spans 14 amino acids. V trimming: 10 bases; J trimming: 4 bases; junction bases outside the gene matches: 10. In germline, CDR1 is LNHDA, CDR2 SQIVND (reference sequence). The CDR3 DNA reads as TGTGCCACCTCCACAGGGGGCGCCCCCTATGGCTACACCTTC. As protein: CATSTGGAPYGYTF.

In this sample, this clonotype turned up many times. V and J are TRBV20-1 and TRBJ1-4, with D unclear. The CDR3 totals 12 residues. V was trimmed by 2 bases and J by 5 bases, leaving 6 bases between them. CDR1 is DFQATT, CDR2 SNEGSKA, per germline (reference sequence). CDR3 nucleotides: TGCAGTGCTAGACCGACCAATGAAAAACTGTTTTTT. This codes for CSARPTNEKLFF.